This T cell receptor (beta chain) appears in the sequencing data of a study of T cell repertoires in cytomegalovirus infection. TCRdb independently ran MiXCR on the reads; one entry per CDR3 protein. The sample holds fewer than 950,000 distinct CDR3 sequences; around a third are singletons and the top ten take 12%. Trimming pared 2 bases from V and 4 bases from J, leaving 13 bases between. Germline CDR1 MNHNS, CDR2 SASEGT. The CDR3 runs to 15 residues. In its sample, this clonotype was seen a few times. The antigen is unknown. This sequence was found in a human donor in good health (CMV status not recorded). Some clones in this sample may be carry-over from other donors' samples. This sequence joins TRBV6-1 and TRBJ2-3; weak D call: TRBD1 (5 bases). The specimen was cultured CD8+ T cells from PBMCs, collected from culture after CMV antigen stimulation. CDR3 loop: CASSEWQDTADTQYF. As DNA, the CDR3 is TGTGCCAGCAGTGAATGGCAGGACACTGCAGATACGCAGTATTTT.